These T cell receptor beta chains were read from a single sample in a study of T cell changes during pregnancy in multiple sclerosis. The method was immunoSEQ multiplex PCR; TCRdb's version includes in-frame clones alone and lacks a portion of them. The data contain tens of thousands of clones, roughly nine tenths of them singletons. The source material was CD4+ T cells from peripheral blood mononuclear cells, sampled in the first trimester of pregnancy. These receptor sequences come from a female donor with multiple sclerosis, enrolled in a pregnancy study. Each CDR3 is given with its conserved first and last residue. Fields, in order: V gene, clone size, J gene, D gene, CDR3 DNA, CDR3 protein. The D gene is left open where the match is weak. Size tells how often a clone was seen (once, few, many) or the class of an expanded clone, and some rows leave it out.

TRBV6-5	NA	TRBJ2-7	NA	TGTGCCAGCAGTTACTCGTTCGGCTCCTACGAGCAGTACTTC	CASSYSFGSYEQYF
TRBV28	NA	TRBJ2-7	NA	TGTGCCAGCAGTTTGGGAGCTATAGCGCTTACCTACGAGCAGTACTTC	CASSLGAIALTYEQYF
TRBV28	NA	TRBJ1-5	TRBD1	TGTGCCAGCAGTCCCTCAACAGGGGTAAAGGCCAATCAGCCCCAGCATTTT	CASSPSTGVKANQPQHF
TRBV9	NA	TRBJ2-3	TRBD2	TGTGCCAGCAGCTTACGACTAGCTGATAAGACAGATACGCAGTATTTT	CASSLRLADKTDTQYF
TRBV30	NA	TRBJ1-5	NA	TGTGCCTGGAGTTCAGCGGAGTACCAGCCCCAGCATTTT	CAWSSAEYQPQHF
TRBV7-9	NA	TRBJ2-1	TRBD2	TGTGCCAGCAGCTGGAGACTAGCGGGAGGGCCGGGCTATTATGAGCAGTTCTTC	CASSWRLAGGPGYYEQFF
TRBV6-5	NA	TRBJ1-1	NA	TGTGCCAGCAGTTACCAAAGTCAGACTGAAGCTTTCTTT	CASSYQSQTEAFF
TRBV10-2	NA	TRBJ2-7	TRBD1	TGCGCCAGCAGTGAGCGGACAGGGGGCCCCTACGAGCAGTACTTC	CASSERTGGPYEQYF
TRBV11-2	NA	TRBJ2-6	NA	TGTGCCAGCAGCCCCCAGGGTGGGGCCAACGTCCTGACTTTC	CASSPQGGANVLTF
TRBV6-1	once	TRBJ2-1	TRBD2	TGTGCCAGCAATCTCATGCGGGAGGGCCCCAATGAGCAGTTCTTC	CASNLMREGPNEQFF
TRBV18	NA	TRBJ2-5	TRBD1	TGTGCCAGCTCACTGGGACAGGCGGAGGAGACCCAGTACTTC	CASSLGQAEETQYF
TRBV5-1	NA	TRBJ2-5	NA	TGCGCCAGCAGCTTGGCCTTAGGGGGGGGAGAGACCCAGTACTTC	CASSLALGGGETQYF
TRBV4-1	NA	TRBJ2-2	NA	TGCGCCAGCAGCCCACGCGCGACTGCGAACACCGGGGAGCTGTTTTTT	CASSPRATANTGELFF
TRBV6-4	NA	TRBJ2-7	NA	TGTGCCAGCAGTGACTCGGCTAGTTACGAGCAGTACTTC	CASSDSASYEQYF
TRBV27	NA	TRBJ1-1	TRBD1	TGTGCCAGCAGTTCCGGACAGGGGGTAGCTTTCTTT	CASSSGQGVAFF
TRBV7-3	NA	TRBJ2-5	TRBD2	TGTGCCAGCAGCTTACGGGAGGGGGAGACCCAGTACTTC	CASSLREGETQYF
TRBV27	once	TRBJ1-1	TRBD1	TGTGCCAGTCGCCGGACAGGGGACACTGAAGCTTTCTTT	CASRRTGDTEAFF
TRBV30	NA	TRBJ1-4	TRBD1	TGTGCCTGGGGACCAGGGGGTAAGAAAGAAAAACTGTTTTTT	CAWGPGGKKEKLFF
TRBV28	NA	TRBJ1-2	NA	TGTGCCAGCAGTTCGGGAGCTAACTATGGCTACACCTTC	CASSSGANYGYTF
TRBV4-1	few	TRBJ2-7	NA	TGCGCCAGCAGCCTCCTCGGGCAGGGGACCCACGAGCAGTACTTC	CASSLLGQGTHEQYF
TRBV2	NA	TRBJ2-1	TRBD2	TGTGCCAGCAGCATTCCGGGACTAGCGGGTTACAATGAGCAGTTCTTC	CASSIPGLAGYNEQFF
TRBV5-5	once	TRBJ1-2	NA	TGTGCCAGCAGCTTGGTGTACGACAACTCATATGGCTACACCTTC	CASSLVYDNSYGYTF
TRBV9	NA	TRBJ2-3	NA	TGTGCCAGCGCGGGAGATACGCAGTATTTT	CASAGDTQYF
TRBV5-1	once	TRBJ2-1	TRBD2	TGCGCCAGCAGCTTATCCCTAGCGGGAGAGGGTGAGCAGTTCTTC	CASSLSLAGEGEQFF
TRBV11-2	NA	TRBJ2-5	NA	TGTGCCAGCAGCCGGACTGTACAAGAGACCCAGTACTTC	CASSRTVQETQYF
TRBV5-6	NA	TRBJ2-7	TRBD1	TGTGCCAGCAGCGCTCCGGGACAGGGGCCCAACGAGCAGTACTTC	CASSAPGQGPNEQYF
TRBV5-4	NA	TRBJ2-7	NA	TGTGCCAGCAGCTTTATGAAAGAGCCCTACGAGCAGTACTTC	CASSFMKEPYEQYF
TRBV7-2	NA	TRBJ1-1	TRBD1	TGTGCCAGCAGCCGTGAGACAGGGGACCCTGAAGCTTTCTTT	CASSRETGDPEAFF
TRBV7-3	NA	TRBJ1-1	NA	TGTGCCAGCAGCTTAAACGCGGGCTCGGGGACTGAAGCTTTCTTT	CASSLNAGSGTEAFF
TRBV6-5	NA	TRBJ1-4	NA	TGTGCCAGCAGCCCGAAACCCAGGGAAAAACTGTTTTTT	CASSPKPREKLFF
TRBV23-1	NA	TRBJ1-2	TRBD1	TGCGCCAGCAGTCACCCAGGGACAGCCCCCAACTATGGCTACACCTTC	CASSHPGTAPNYGYTF
TRBV6-1	NA	TRBJ1-5	TRBD1	TGTGCCAGCAGTGGTCAGACAGGGGACAATCAGCCCCAGCATTTT	CASSGQTGDNQPQHF
TRBV4-2	NA	TRBJ2-1	NA	TGTGCCAGCAGCCAAGACGGGGCGGGAACGAATGAGCAGTTCTTC	CASSQDGAGTNEQFF
TRBV5-4	NA	TRBJ2-1	TRBD2	TGTGCCAGCAGCTTGGGACTAGCGGGAGTGGCTGAGCAGTTCTTC	CASSLGLAGVAEQFF
TRBV28	few	TRBJ1-2	TRBD1	TGTGCCAGCAGTCTAGGACAGGGTAAATGGAGCGGGGCCTATGGCTACACCTTC	CASSLGQGKWSGAYGYTF
TRBV6-5	once	TRBJ1-2	NA	TGTGCCAGCAGTTACTCGAGTGGCCAGGGGTCGGGCTACACCTTC	CASSYSSGQGSGYTF
TRBV5-1	NA	TRBJ2-3	TRBD2	TGCGCCAGCAGCCCGGGACTAGCGGGACTAATCACAGATACGCAGTATTTT	CASSPGLAGLITDTQYF
TRBV6-5	NA	TRBJ2-3	NA	TGTGCCAGCAGCCGATCAGCGGATACGCAGTATTTT	CASSRSADTQYF
TRBV7-3	once	TRBJ1-4	TRBD1	TGTGCCAGCAGCCCAGGGGGCAGAACTAATGAAAAACTGTTTTTT	CASSPGGRTNEKLFF
TRBV5-1	once	TRBJ2-5	TRBD1	TGCGCCAGCAGCTTGAGGGGGCCGGAGGAGACCCAGTACTTC	CASSLRGPEETQYF
TRBV4-1	once	TRBJ2-2	TRBD2	TGCGCCAGCAGCCAAGATCCAGGACTAGCGGGAGGGAACACCGGGGAGCTGTTTTTT	CASSQDPGLAGGNTGELFF
TRBV7-9	NA	TRBJ1-2	NA	TGTGCCAGCAGCTTACAGACTCCCTATGGCTACACCTTC	CASSLQTPYGYTF
TRBV6-1	NA	TRBJ2-5	NA	TGTGCCAGCAGTATGCAGGGTATGGAGACCCAGTACTTC	CASSMQGMETQYF
TRBV5-4	NA	TRBJ2-7	TRBD1	TGTGCCAGCAGCTTCCCGGGACAGCGCGCCTACGAGCAGTACTTC	CASSFPGQRAYEQYF
TRBV5-4	NA	TRBJ2-1	NA	TGTGCCAGCAGCGGAGACTCGGTTTACAATGAGCAGTTCTTC	CASSGDSVYNEQFF
TRBV2	NA	TRBJ1-5	NA	TGTGCCAGCGGACAGAGCAATCAGCCCCAGCATTTT	CASGQSNQPQHF
TRBV11-2	NA	TRBJ2-1	TRBD2	TGTGCCAGCAGCCAGACTAGCGCGGGGGGGAATGAGCAGTTCTTC	CASSQTSAGGNEQFF
TRBV13	NA	TRBJ2-6	TRBD1	TGTGCCAGCACCCAACAGGGGACAAGGGGGGCCAACGTCCTGACTTTC	CASTQQGTRGANVLTF
TRBV5-4	NA	TRBJ1-2	TRBD1	TGTGCCAGCACCCCAGGAGGGACAGAAAACTATGGCTACACCTTC	CASTPGGTENYGYTF
TRBV2	NA	TRBJ2-1	NA	TGTGCCAGCAGTGAAACCCGCGGATACAATGAGCAGTTCTTC	CASSETRGYNEQFF